This passage covers 17 T cell receptor beta chains from one sample sequenced in a study of blood T cell repertoires in COVID-19. TCRdb's table, derived via immunoSEQ multiplex PCR, lists solely in-frame clones and lacks some. This sample has some 150,000 clones; 80% to 90% occur once, and the top ten carry approximately 9.9%. Sample: peripheral blood. The source is a woman older than 75 with acute or convalescent COVID-19.

The chain combines TRBV4-3 with TRBJ2-3; D possibly corresponds to TRBD2 (6 bases). There are 18 residues in the CDR3. Per germline, CDR1 LGHNA and CDR2 YSLEER. The V end lost 4 bases, the J end lost 6 bases, and 26 bases lay between the germline ends. The CDR3 protein is CASSLRRGTGPRTDTQYF. For the CDR3, the DNA is TGCGCCAGCAGCCTTAGGAGGGGTACGGGACCACGTACGGATACGCAGTATTTT.

In DNA, the CDR3 is TGTGCCAGCAGTGTCGCCCGCGCGCTTTATTTT. It translates to CASSVARALYF. The gene calls are TRBV2 and TRBJ2-3; D remains ambiguous. Looked up from germline, CDR1 is SNHLY and CDR2 is FYNNEI. The CDR3 covers 11 residues. Deletions cut 4 bases from V and 15 bases from J, with 14 bases between. The full variable domain, in which reference TRBV2 and TRBJ2-3 provide the parts outside the CDR3, is EPEVTQTPSHQVTQMGQEVILRCVPISNHLYFYWYRQILGQKVEFLVSFYNNEISEKSEIFDDQFSVERPDGSNFTLKIRSTKLEDSAMYFCASSVARALYFGPGTRLTVL.

CDR3 in amino acids: CASSYSNRGTTEAFF. Written as DNA, the CDR3 is TGTGCCAGCAGTTACTCGAACAGGGGGACTACTGAAGCTTTCTTT. V usage is TRBV6-5 and J usage is TRBJ1-1, with 8 bases matching TRBD1. Germline V gives CDR1 MNHEY, CDR2 SVGAGI. The CDR3 totals 15 residues. With 0 bases clipped from V and 5 bases from J, the junction kept 5 bases outside the gene matches.

CDR3 in amino acids: CASSFNSGSYEQYF. For the CDR3, the DNA is TGTGCCAGCAGCTTTAATTCGGGCTCCTACGAGCAGTACTTC. The genes are TRBV7-9 and TRBJ2-7, with D unclear. From germline, CDR1 is SEHNR and CDR2 FQNEAQ (reference sequence). CDR3 size: 14 residues. V lost 3 bases and J 0 bases, leaving 9 bases between the germline ends.

The chain combines TRBV3-1 (or the pseudogene TRBV3-2) with TRBJ1-5; D perhaps matches TRBD1 (6 bases). This CDR3 region has 18 residues. Germline V gene sequence: CDR1 LGHDT, CDR2 YNNKEL (reference sequence). V was cut by 4 bases and J by 1 base, with 20 bases left in between. The CDR3 coding sequence is TGTGCCAGCAGCCCAGAGAAGGAGTTTCAGGGGAGCAATCAGCCCCAGCATTTT. Translating it yields CASSPEKEFQGSNQPQHF.

Written as DNA, the CDR3 is TGTGCCAGCAGTGGGGGACCGCGGGGGGCGTCCTACAATGAGCAGTTCTTC. Translated: CASSGGPRGASYNEQFF. The rearrangement joins TRBV2 to TRBJ2-1, with TRBD2 identical over 8 bases. The CDR3 is made up of 17 amino acids. J was trimmed by 1 base and V by 4 bases; bases with no gene match: 9. Looked up from germline, CDR1 is SNHLY and CDR2 is FYNNEI. Supplemented by reference TRBV2 and TRBJ2-1, the full variable domain reads EPEVTQTPSHQVTQMGQEVILRCVPISNHLYFYWYRQILGQKVEFLVSFYNNEISEKSEIFDDQFSVERPDGSNFTLKIRSTKLEDSAMYFCASSGGPRGASYNEQFFGPGTRLTVL.

The rearrangement links TRBV4-2 to TRBJ2-5; 15 bases map to TRBD2. J was trimmed by 0 bases and V by 4 bases; bases with no gene match: 3. The germline V gene encodes CDR1 LGHNA and CDR2 YNFKEQ. The CDR3 spans 17 residues. CDR3 DNA: TGTGCCAGCAGCCCGGGACTAGCGGGGGGATACCAAGAGACCCAGTACTTC. As protein: CASSPGLAGGYQETQYF.

The J gene is TRBJ1-1, the V gene TRBV5-8; 8 nucleotides align to TRBD1. The trim removed 1 base at V and 1 base at J, leaving 9 bases unmatched. The CDR3 is 17 residues long. Germline loops: CDR1 SGHTS, CDR2 YDEGEE. CDR3 in DNA: TGTGCCAGCAGCTTGACCGTCGGGACAGGTGCGAACACTGAAGCTTTCTTT. This sequence encodes CASSLTVGTGANTEAFF.

This chain links TRBV19 with TRBJ1-1, with D hard to call. CDR1 is LNHDA, CDR2 SQIVND, per germline (reference sequence). V gave up 0 bases and J gave up 4 bases, with 9 bases separating them. This CDR3 contains 14 residues. The CDR3 reads CASSIDPGSTEAFF. In DNA, the CDR3 is TGTGCCAGTAGTATAGACCCCGGGAGCACTGAAGCTTTCTTT.

The rearrangement links TRBV29-1 to TRBJ1-5; D is uncertain. V lost 4 bases and J 0 bases, leaving 10 bases between the germline ends. This CDR3 contains 14 residues. The germline gives CDR1 SQVTM, CDR2 ANQGSEA. The CDR3 DNA reads TGCAGCGTTGCGACCGGGAATAGCAATCAGCCCCAGCATTTT. This gives the protein CSVATGNSNQPQHF.

This clone was seen once. The V call is TRBV7-8, the J call TRBJ1-1, with D hard to call. This CDR3 has 13 amino acids. Germline lookup yields CDR1 SGHVS and CDR2 FQNEAQ. The V end was cut by 3 bases, the J end by 3 bases, with 8 bases between. The CDR3 DNA sequence: TGTGCCAGCAGCTTGTCAGACTACACTGAAGCTTTCTTT. Protein product: CASSLSDYTEAFF.

This chain links TRBV5-8 with TRBJ2-7, with 7 bases fitting TRBD1. The ends lost 7 bases at V and 3 bases at J; junction bases unmatched: 10. From germline, CDR1 is SGHTS and CDR2 YDEGEE. The CDR3 is 14 residues long. DNA for the CDR3: TGTGCCAGCCGACCTAGGACAGGTATCTACGAGCAGTACTTC. As protein: CASRPRTGIYEQYF.

The V and J genes are TRBV10-3 and TRBJ2-3; no reliable D call. Germline V gene sequence: CDR1 ENHRY, CDR2 SYGVKD. V was pared by 2 bases and J by 6 bases, with 6 bases between. The CDR3 is 12 amino acids. The CDR3: CAISEGSDTQYF. The DNA of the CDR3 is TGTGCCATCAGTGAGGGCTCCGATACGCAGTATTTT.

This rearrangement joins TRBV7-2 to TRBJ2-1; TRBD2 matches at 10 bases. Trimming took 2 bases from V and 0 from J; bases not matched to a gene: 10. Germline V CDR1 and CDR2: SGHTA, FQGNSA. The CDR3 extends over 19 amino acids. The CDR3 coding sequence is TGTGCCAGCAGCTTACGGGGTAGCGGGGGGCCAAGCTCCTACAATGAGCAGTTCTTC. Protein: CASSLRGSGGPSSYNEQFF.

The CDR3 region has the DNA TGTGCCAGCTCAGAAGGGACAGGGGGCAGTTACAATGAGCAGTTCTTC. Protein product: CASSEGTGGSYNEQFF. This chain joins TRBV18 and TRBJ2-1, with 12 bases aligning to TRBD1. The junction had 6 bases not matched to a gene; V was cut back by 5 bases and J by 4 bases. Germline V gene data show CDR1 as KGHSH and CDR2 as LQKENI. The CDR3 sequence is 16 residues long.

The chain carries TRBV7-6 and TRBJ2-1; 8 bases line up with TRBD1. The CDR3 extends over 17 amino acids. Germline CDR1 reads SGHVS; CDR2 reads FNYEAQ. The trim removed 4 bases at V and 0 bases at J, leaving 8 bases unmatched. The CDR3 spells CASSSGTGQSSYNEQFF. The DNA for the CDR3 is TGTGCCAGCAGCTCCGGGACAGGCCAGAGCTCCTACAATGAGCAGTTCTTC.

The chain recombines TRBV7-2 with TRBJ2-7; a possible D gene is TRBD1 (5 bases). V lost 3 bases, J lost 4 bases, and 13 bases lay in between. Germline CDR1 reads SGHTA; CDR2 reads FQGNSA. The CDR3 runs to 14 residues. DNA for the CDR3: TGTGCCAGCAGCTTGGGCCCCCAGGGTTACGAGCAGTACTTC. Translation: CASSLGPQGYEQYF.